This T cell receptor beta chain was sequenced during a study of control samples from healthy donors and cancer patients. Libraries were prepared by immunoSEQ multiplex PCR; TCRdb keeps only in-frame clonotypes and omits some of them. Of some 89,000 clones in the sample, about 85% were seen once. Trimming took 3 bases from V and 1 from J, leaving 33 bases between them. The germline V gene encodes CDR1 LGHDT and CDR2 YNNKEL (reference sequence). The CDR3 has 22 residues. The V call is TRBV3-1 (or the pseudogene TRBV3-2), the J call TRBJ1-1; no definite D call. The source material was blood. The sequence was collected from a woman aged 35 to 49 in good health. The CDR3 here is CASSHHRPRGPRAWQENTEAFF. CDR3 in DNA: TGTGCCAGCAGCCACCATAGACCCCGAGGACCTAGGGCATGGCAGGAGAACACTGAAGCTTTCTTT.